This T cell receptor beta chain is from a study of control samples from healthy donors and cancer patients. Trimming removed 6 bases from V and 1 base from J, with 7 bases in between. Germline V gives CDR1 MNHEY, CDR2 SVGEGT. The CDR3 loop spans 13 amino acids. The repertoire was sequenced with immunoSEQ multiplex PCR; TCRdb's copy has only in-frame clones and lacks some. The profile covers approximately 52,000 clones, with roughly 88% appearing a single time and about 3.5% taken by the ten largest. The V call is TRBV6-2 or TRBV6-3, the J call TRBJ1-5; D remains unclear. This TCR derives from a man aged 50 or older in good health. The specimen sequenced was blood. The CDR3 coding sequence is TGTGCCAGCAGCCCCGTAAGCAATCAGCCCCAGCATTTT. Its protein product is CASSPVSNQPQHF.